The entry below gives a single T cell receptor beta chain sequence along with its context. This record comes from a study of blood T cell repertoires in COVID-19. For the study at large: From T cells, B-cell-depleted T cells, or PBMCs came the material, which was cDNA or gDNA.

In Seattle, patients joined the study during active infection and were tracked longitudinally. In the study's own analysis: Researchers report that nucleated cell counts were estimated from reference gene primer amplification. Method: immunoSEQ multiplex PCR; TCRdb's copy keeps in-frame clones and lacks some. V, J and clone size derive from that table, while D and trimming were established from the DNA sequence. This table holds around 310,000 clones, around 90% found once. CDR3 length: 11 residues. The germline V gene encodes CDR1 DFQATT and CDR2 SNEGSKA (reference sequence). Trimming took 2 bases from V and 5 from J, leaving 6 bases between them.

Sequenced: peripheral blood. This chain connects TRBV20-1 to TRBJ2-5; D is unresolved. This TCR derives from a woman aged 40 to 55 with COVID-19, enrolled during active disease. The CDR3 reads CSARLSETQYF. Here the CDR3 DNA reads TGCAGTGCTAGACTAAGTGAGACCCAGTACTTC.